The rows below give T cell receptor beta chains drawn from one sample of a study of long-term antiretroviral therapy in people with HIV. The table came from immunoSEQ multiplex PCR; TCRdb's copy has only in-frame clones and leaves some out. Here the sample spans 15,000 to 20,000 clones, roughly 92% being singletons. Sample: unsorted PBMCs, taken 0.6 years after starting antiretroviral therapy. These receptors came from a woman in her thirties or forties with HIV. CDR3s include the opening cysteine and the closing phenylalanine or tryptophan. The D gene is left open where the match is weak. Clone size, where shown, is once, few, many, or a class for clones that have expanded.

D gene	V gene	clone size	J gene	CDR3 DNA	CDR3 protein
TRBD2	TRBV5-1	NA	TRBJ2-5	TGCGCCAGCAGCTTGGCCATTCTAGCGGGGGACCAAGAGACCCAGTACTTC	CASSLAILAGDQETQYF
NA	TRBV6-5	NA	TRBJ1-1	TGTGCCAGCAGTTCCGGTCCAGGGATGAACACTGAAGCTTTCTTT	CASSSGPGMNTEAFF
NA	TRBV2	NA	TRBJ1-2	TGTGCCAGCAGTGCGGCAGGGGATGGCTACACCTTC	CASSAAGDGYTF
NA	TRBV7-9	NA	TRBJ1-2	TGTGCCAGCAGCTTAGTTACGTTGGGGGCCTCTAACTATGGCTACACCTTC	CASSLVTLGASNYGYTF
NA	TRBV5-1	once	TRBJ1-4	TGCGCCAGCAGCTCCGCGGGGGGAACTAATGAAAAACTGTTTTTT	CASSSAGGTNEKLFF
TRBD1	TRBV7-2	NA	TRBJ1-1	TGTGCCAGCAGCGACAGGGACACTGAAGCTTTCTTT	CASSDRDTEAFF
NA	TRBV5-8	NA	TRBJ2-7	TGTGCCAGCAGCTTGGCCTGGGGTCTAACGGCCGAGCAGTACTTC	CASSLAWGLTAEQYF
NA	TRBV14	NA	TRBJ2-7	TGTGCCAGCAGCCAAGTGGCAGGTCCCTACGAGCAGTACTTC	CASSQVAGPYEQYF
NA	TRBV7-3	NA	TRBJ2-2	TGTGCCAGCAGCTTAACGGGACGGAGCCGCGGGGAGCTGTTTTTT	CASSLTGRSRGELFF
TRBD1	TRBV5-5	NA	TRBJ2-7	TGTGCCAGCAGCTTGCAACAGGGGGTGGGGGAGCAGTACTTC	CASSLQQGVGEQYF
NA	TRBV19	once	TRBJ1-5	TGTGCCAGTAGTATAGACGATAGCAATCAGCCCCAGCATTTT	CASSIDDSNQPQHF
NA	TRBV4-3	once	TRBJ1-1	TGCGCCAGCAGCTTGAGCCGGGGAAACACTGAAGCTTTCTTT	CASSLSRGNTEAFF
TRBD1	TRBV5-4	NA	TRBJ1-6	TGTGCCAGCAGCGATCCAGGGGGAAGCTCCTATAATTCACCCCTCCACTTT	CASSDPGGSSYNSPLHF
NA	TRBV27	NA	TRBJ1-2	TGTGCCAGCAGTTTCAGTTGGACAGTAATAGCTAACTATGGCTACACCTTC	CASSFSWTVIANYGYTF
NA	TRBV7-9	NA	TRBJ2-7	TGTGCCAGCAGCAATTCCCTCGGGGGCTTCTCCTACGAGCAGTACTTC	CASSNSLGGFSYEQYF
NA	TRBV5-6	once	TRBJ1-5	TGTGCCAGCAGCTCGCGACTGACGAATCAGCCCCAGCATTTT	CASSSRLTNQPQHF
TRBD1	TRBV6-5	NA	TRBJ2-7	TGTGCCAGCAGTTACGCCGTGACAGGGACCTCCCTAGAGCAGTACTTC	CASSYAVTGTSLEQYF
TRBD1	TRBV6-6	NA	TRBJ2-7	TGTGCCAGCAGTTATTACCTGGGACAGGGAATGAACGAGCAGTACTTC	CASSYYLGQGMNEQYF
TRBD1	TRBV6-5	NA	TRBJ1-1	TGTGCCAGCAGTTACCAACAGGGGGACACTGAAGCTTTCTTT	CASSYQQGDTEAFF
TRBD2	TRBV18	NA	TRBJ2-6	TGTGCCAGCTCACCCGGGGGGTCATCTGGGGCCAACGTCCTGACTTTC	CASSPGGSSGANVLTF
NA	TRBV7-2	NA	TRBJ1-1	TGTGCCAGCAGCTCACAGGGCGGGGTGGTAGCTGAAGCTTTCTTT	CASSSQGGVVAEAFF
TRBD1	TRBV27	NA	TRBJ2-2	TGTGCCAGCAGGCCCCGGACAGGGGGTAACACCGGGGAGCTGTTTTTT	CASRPRTGGNTGELFF
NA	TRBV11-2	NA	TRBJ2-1	TGTGCCAGCAGCTTAGACAGAATCAATGAGCAGTTCTTC	CASSLDRINEQFF
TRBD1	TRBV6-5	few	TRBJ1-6	TGTGCCAGCAGTTACTCGTTTGACAGGGGGAATTCACCCCTCCACTTT	CASSYSFDRGNSPLHF
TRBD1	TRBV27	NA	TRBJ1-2	TGTGCCAGCAGTTTAGGGACAGGGGTTCATAACTATGGCTACACCTTC	CASSLGTGVHNYGYTF
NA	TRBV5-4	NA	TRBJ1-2	TGTGCCAGCAGCTTGGCTACCCTACTGGCAGCTAACTATGGCTACACCTTC	CASSLATLLAANYGYTF
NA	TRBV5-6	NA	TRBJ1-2	TGTGCCAGCAGTTTCTACAGCAGTGGCTACACCTTC	CASSFYSSGYTF
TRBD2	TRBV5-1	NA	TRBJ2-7	TGCGCCAGCACCCCGGGCGGGAGCTCCTACGAGCAGTACTTC	CASTPGGSSYEQYF
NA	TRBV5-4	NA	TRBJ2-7	TGTGCCAGCAGCTTTCAAATGCGAGAGCAGTACTTC	CASSFQMREQYF
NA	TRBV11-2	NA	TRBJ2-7	TGTGCCAGCAGCTTAGGGGGGAACGAGCAGTACTTC	CASSLGGNEQYF
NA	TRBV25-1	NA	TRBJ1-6	TGTGCCAGCAGCCCCCCGGGGGGCGGGACAAGTAATTCACCCCTCCACTTT	CASSPPGGGTSNSPLHF
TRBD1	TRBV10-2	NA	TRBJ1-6	TGCGCCAGCACCCCGGGACAGGGTGGATTTTCACCCCTCCACTTT	CASTPGQGGFSPLHF
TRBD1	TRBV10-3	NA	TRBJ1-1	TGTGCCGTCGCCGGGACAGCGAACACTGAAGCTTTCTTT	CAVAGTANTEAFF
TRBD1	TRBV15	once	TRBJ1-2	TGTGCCACCAGCAGAGATCTCGGGACAGGGGAGGACGGCTACACCTTC	CATSRDLGTGEDGYTF
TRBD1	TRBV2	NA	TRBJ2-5	TGTGCCAGCAGTGAATTTGTAGGACAGGGGCAAGAGACCCAGTACTTC	CASSEFVGQGQETQYF
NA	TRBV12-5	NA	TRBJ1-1	TGTGCTAGTGGTTTGGGACAGACGACCATGAACACTGAAGCTTTCTTT	CASGLGQTTMNTEAFF
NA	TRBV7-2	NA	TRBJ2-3	TGTGCCAGCAGCCCTAGTGTCTGGGGGATCACAGATACGCAGTATTTT	CASSPSVWGITDTQYF
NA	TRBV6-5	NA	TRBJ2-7	TGTGCCAGCAGTAAAAAAGGGAGGGGGGCCTACGAGCAGTACTTC	CASSKKGRGAYEQYF
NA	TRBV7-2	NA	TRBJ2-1	TGTGCCAGCAGCCCACAGGGAGTTAATGAGCAGTTCTTC	CASSPQGVNEQFF
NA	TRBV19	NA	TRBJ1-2	TGTGCCAGTAGTAGAGAGGACACGGGGCAAGGTTTCGGCTACACCTTC	CASSREDTGQGFGYTF
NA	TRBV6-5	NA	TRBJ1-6	TGTGCCAGCAGCCCCGGGACACATTCACCCCTCCACTTT	CASSPGTHSPLHF
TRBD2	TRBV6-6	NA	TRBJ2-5	TGTGCCAGCAGTTACGGAGCGGGGGGGCCAGAGACCCAGTACTTC	CASSYGAGGPETQYF
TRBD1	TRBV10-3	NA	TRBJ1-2	TGTGCCATCGGAGGGACAGGGTCCAGCTATGGCTACACCTTC	CAIGGTGSSYGYTF
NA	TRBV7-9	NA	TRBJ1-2	TGTGCCAGCAGCCTAGACGAGTTGGGCGGTGGCTACACCTTC	CASSLDELGGGYTF
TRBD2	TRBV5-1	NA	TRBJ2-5	TGCGCCAGCAGCACCGGTACTAGCGGGGGCCCGCGAGAGACCCAGTACTTC	CASSTGTSGGPRETQYF
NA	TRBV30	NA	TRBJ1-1	TGTGCCTGGAGTGTAGGGGCTGAAGCTTTCTTT	CAWSVGAEAFF
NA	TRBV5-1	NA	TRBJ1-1	TGCGCCAGCAGCGAGGGGGGTGAAGCTTTCTTT	CASSEGGEAFF
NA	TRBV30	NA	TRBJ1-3	TGTGCTCGGGACTCTGGAAACACCATATATTTT	CARDSGNTIYF
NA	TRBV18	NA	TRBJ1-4	TGTGCCAGCTCACCCGGGCAGGGTAGTGAAAAACTGTTTTTT	CASSPGQGSEKLFF
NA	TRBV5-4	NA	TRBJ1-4	TGTGCCAGCAGCGGGGACCCCCTAGGCGAAAAACTGTTTTTT	CASSGDPLGEKLFF
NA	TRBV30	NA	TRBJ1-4	TGTGCCTGGAGCCGCGGGGGGGCGGGTGAAAAACTGTTTTTT	CAWSRGGAGEKLFF
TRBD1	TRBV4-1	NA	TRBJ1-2	TGCGCCAGCAGCCAAGGGCCCCGGACAGGGGAGTTCTATGGCTACACCTTC	CASSQGPRTGEFYGYTF
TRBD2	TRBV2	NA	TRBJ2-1	TGTGCCAGCAGCGATGGACTAGCGGGGAACAATGAGCAGTTCTTC	CASSDGLAGNNEQFF
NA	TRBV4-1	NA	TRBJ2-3	TGCGCCAGCAGCCAAACGAAGGCGGGCGGCGGAGATACGCAGTATTTT	CASSQTKAGGGDTQYF
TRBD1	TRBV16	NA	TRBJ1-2	TGTGCCAGCAGCCCGGGACAGGGGAACACCTTC	CASSPGQGNTF
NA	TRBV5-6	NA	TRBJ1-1	TGTGCCAGCAGAACCGTTGGGAACACTGAAGCTTTCTTT	CASRTVGNTEAFF
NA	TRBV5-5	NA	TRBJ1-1	TGTGCCAGCAGTCCCAGGCCACATGGCGGGTCTGAAGCTTTCTTT	CASSPRPHGGSEAFF
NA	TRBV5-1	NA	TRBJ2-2	TGCGCCAGCAGGCTACAGGGTAGCACCGGGGAGCTGTTTTTT	CASRLQGSTGELFF
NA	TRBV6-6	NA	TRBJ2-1	TGTGCCAGCATCGGTTACCGGTCACCCGCAAGGGAGCAGTTCTTC	CASIGYRSPAREQFF
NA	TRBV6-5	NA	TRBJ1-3	TGTGCCAGCAGTAGGGGTGGTGGAAACACCATATATTTT	CASSRGGGNTIYF